This passage covers 14 T cell receptor beta chains from one sample sequenced in a study of OX40 agonist ivuxolimab in advanced cancers. Produced via immunoSEQ multiplex PCR; TCRdb's table is partial and in-frame only. Of about 52,000 clones listed, just under 95% are singletons. This specimen was CD4+ or CD8+ T cells sorted from blood, taken in a trial of the OX40 agonist ivuxolimab. The source of these receptors is an adult with an advanced solid tumor such as melanoma, head and neck, liver or kidney cancer.

The chain couples TRBV27 to TRBJ2-2; maybe TRBD1 (6 bases). This CDR3 comprises 16 residues. The V gene lost 5 bases and the J gene lost 4 bases, with 17 bases spanning the gap. CDR1 and CDR2 from the germline V gene are MNHEY and SMNVEV (reference sequence). The CDR3 loop reads CASSVLGGTGTGELFF. CDR3 DNA: TGTGCCAGCAGTGTACTTGGGGGCACGGGCACCGGGGAGCTGTTTTTT.

V and J are TRBV5-8 and TRBJ2-7; TRBD1 or TRBD2 may be the D gene (7 bases each). The length of the CDR3 is 15 residues. In germline, CDR1 is SGHTS, CDR2 YDEGEE. Trimming pared 2 bases from V and 2 bases from J, leaving 14 bases between. The CDR3 bases are TGTGCCAGCAGCTTCGGGCAGGGGGGGACCTACGAGCAGTACTTC. Translation: CASSFGQGGTYEQYF.

This clone was observed once. V is TRBV28 and J is TRBJ2-7; 7 bases map to TRBD2. The V gene end was trimmed by 3 bases and the J gene end by 2 bases; junction bases not matched to a gene: 4. The V gene's germline CDR1 is MDHEN and CDR2 SYDVKM. The CDR3 covers 14 residues. In nucleotides, the CDR3 is TGTGCCAGCAGTTTCGGCGGGAGTCCCTACGAGCAGTACTTC. Translating gives CASSFGGSPYEQYF.

The J gene is TRBJ2-7, the V gene TRBV2; 13 bases match TRBD2. Germline V gives CDR1 SNHLY, CDR2 FYNNEI. This CDR3 comprises 15 residues. V lost 6 bases and J lost 5; bases outside the gene matches: 7. CDR3 amino acids: CASRRLAGGFNEQYF. The CDR3 DNA reads as TGTGCCAGCAGGAGACTAGCGGGAGGATTCAACGAGCAGTACTTC.

V gene TRBV7-6 combines with J gene TRBJ2-7, with a possible D match to TRBD2 (6 bases). This CDR3 comprises 15 residues. Germline V gene data show CDR1 as SGHVS and CDR2 as FNYEAQ. With 5 bases removed from V and 3 bases from J, the gap between germline ends came to 17 bases. The CDR3 here is CASSGGLGGGYEQYF. CDR3 nucleotides: TGTGCCAGCAGCGGGGGACTGGGGGGTGGCTACGAGCAGTACTTC. The complete variable domain, with remaining parts taken from reference TRBV7-6 and TRBJ2-7, reads GAGVSQSPRYKVTKRGQDVALRCDPISGHVSLYWYRQALGQGPEFLTYFNYEAQQDKSGLPNDRFSAERPEGSISTLTIQRTEQRDSAMYRCASSGGLGGGYEQYFGPGTRLTVT.

This clone has a single count. This CDR3 is CASLGAGGYEQYF. CDR3 sequence (DNA): TGTGCCAGCCTAGGAGCGGGAGGCTACGAGCAGTACTTC. The chain carries TRBV2 and TRBJ2-5; 9 bases are a match to TRBD2. The J call may be faulty, since TRBJ2-7 better matches the DNA end. This CDR3 has 13 residues. The V gene's germline CDR1 is SNHLY and CDR2 FYNNEI.

In the case of this clone: An end of the junction does not agree with germline; a read error may underlie this. This chain uses TRBV6-6 with TRBJ1-1; 7 nucleotides agree with TRBD1. The germline gives CDR1 MNHNY, CDR2 SVGAGI (reference sequence). CDR3 length: 15 residues. DNA of the CDR3: TGTGCCACCAGTGGGACAGCAGAAAGTGACACTGAAGCTTTCTTT. It codes for CATSGTAESDTEAFF.

This chain connects TRBV29-1 to TRBJ2-7; 11 nucleotides match TRBD2. The V gene's germline CDR1 is SQVTM and CDR2 ANQGSEA. The CDR3 runs 16 residues. J lost 7 bases, V lost 4 bases, and 15 bases had no gene match. The CDR3 loop reads CSVAGLAETPFLEQYF. The CDR3 DNA reads as TGCAGCGTTGCGGGACTAGCGGAAACTCCCTTTCTGGAGCAGTACTTC.

The chain links TRBV10-3 to TRBJ2-1; the D is unclear. The CDR3 is 15 residues long. Germline assignment: CDR1 ENHRY and CDR2 SYGVKD. Between the trimmed V and J ends, which lost 6 bases and 1 base, there was a span of 13 bases. The CDR3 here is CAIRTYEPSYNEQFF. DNA for the CDR3: TGTGCCATCAGGACCTACGAGCCTTCCTACAATGAGCAGTTCTTC.

This chain connects TRBV28 to TRBJ2-6, with 9 bases identical to TRBD2. CDR1 is MDHEN and CDR2 is SYDVKM in the germline V gene. The junction had 9 bases not matched to a gene; V was cut back by 6 bases and J by 0 bases. The CDR3 is made up of 18 amino acids. CDR3 in amino acids: CASSITSGLVSGANVLTF. Written as DNA, the CDR3 is TGTGCCAGCAGCATCACTAGCGGGCTAGTCTCTGGGGCCAACGTCCTGACTTTC.

This clone was observed a single time. One end of the junction varies from germline; a read error may be responsible. This chain uses TRBV9 with TRBJ2-7, with 7 positions matching TRBD1. The CDR3 spans 13 residues. Germline V gene sequence: CDR1 SGDLS, CDR2 YYNGEE. CDR3 nucleotide sequence: TGTGCCAGCAGCGCGGCCCGACAGGGCGAGGAGTACTTC. This sequence encodes CASSAARQGEEYF.

J is TRBJ2-1 and V is TRBV28; TRBD2 matches 13 bases. The CDR3 has 16 amino acids. J was trimmed by 7 bases and V by 4 bases; bases with no gene match: 7. Germline V lookup: CDR1 MDHEN, CDR2 SYDVKM. Here the CDR3 reads CASSSQLAGGRNEQFF. CDR3 in DNA: TGTGCCAGCAGTTCCCAACTAGCGGGAGGGCGAAATGAGCAGTTCTTC.

The chain couples TRBV5-6 to TRBJ1-1; the D is unclear. Germline V lookup: CDR1 SGHDT, CDR2 YYEEEE. The V and J ends lost 0 bases and 4 bases respectively, with 19 bases between them. The CDR3 has 17 amino acids. CDR3 residues: CASSLAASGFGVTEAFF. The CDR3 nucleotides read TGTGCCAGCAGCTTGGCCGCGTCGGGGTTTGGCGTCACTGAAGCTTTCTTT.

The J gene is TRBJ2-1, the V gene TRBV4-1; D is uncertain. The CDR3 runs 13 residues. Germline CDR1 MGHRA, CDR2 YSYEKL. The ends were cut back, 0 bases at V and 9 bases at J, with 9 bases in the middle. The CDR3 DNA reads as TGCGCCAGCAGCCAAGATCTCCCGCTTGAGCAGTTCTTC. This sequence encodes CASSQDLPLEQFF.